This TCR beta chain was sequenced during a study of blood T cells in healthy people across ages. The table lists this clonotype with a few counts. V was cut by 8 bases and J by 3 bases, with 8 bases left in between. The CDR3 length is 12 residues. CDR1 and CDR2 (germline): MNHEY, SMNVEV (reference sequence). A second PCR, run for roughly 7 to 12 cycles, used a sample-barcoded 5' primer plus a J-beta primer mix. Each single sample gave us at least 2.5 million CDR3-containing paired-end reads. From the 5' RACE reads, TCRdb called clonotypes with MiXCR, one entry per CDR3 protein. The profile covers some 1,500,000 distinct CDR3 sequences, with 40% to 45% appearing a single time and approximately 4% taken by the ten largest.

This sequence originates from a woman between 18 and 29 years old in good health. Source material: blood. V is TRBV27 and J is TRBJ2-1; D is perhaps TRBD1 (6 bases). As DNA, the CDR3 is TGTGCCAGCCGACAGGTCTACAATGAGCAGTTCTTC. Amino acid sequence: CASRQVYNEQFF.